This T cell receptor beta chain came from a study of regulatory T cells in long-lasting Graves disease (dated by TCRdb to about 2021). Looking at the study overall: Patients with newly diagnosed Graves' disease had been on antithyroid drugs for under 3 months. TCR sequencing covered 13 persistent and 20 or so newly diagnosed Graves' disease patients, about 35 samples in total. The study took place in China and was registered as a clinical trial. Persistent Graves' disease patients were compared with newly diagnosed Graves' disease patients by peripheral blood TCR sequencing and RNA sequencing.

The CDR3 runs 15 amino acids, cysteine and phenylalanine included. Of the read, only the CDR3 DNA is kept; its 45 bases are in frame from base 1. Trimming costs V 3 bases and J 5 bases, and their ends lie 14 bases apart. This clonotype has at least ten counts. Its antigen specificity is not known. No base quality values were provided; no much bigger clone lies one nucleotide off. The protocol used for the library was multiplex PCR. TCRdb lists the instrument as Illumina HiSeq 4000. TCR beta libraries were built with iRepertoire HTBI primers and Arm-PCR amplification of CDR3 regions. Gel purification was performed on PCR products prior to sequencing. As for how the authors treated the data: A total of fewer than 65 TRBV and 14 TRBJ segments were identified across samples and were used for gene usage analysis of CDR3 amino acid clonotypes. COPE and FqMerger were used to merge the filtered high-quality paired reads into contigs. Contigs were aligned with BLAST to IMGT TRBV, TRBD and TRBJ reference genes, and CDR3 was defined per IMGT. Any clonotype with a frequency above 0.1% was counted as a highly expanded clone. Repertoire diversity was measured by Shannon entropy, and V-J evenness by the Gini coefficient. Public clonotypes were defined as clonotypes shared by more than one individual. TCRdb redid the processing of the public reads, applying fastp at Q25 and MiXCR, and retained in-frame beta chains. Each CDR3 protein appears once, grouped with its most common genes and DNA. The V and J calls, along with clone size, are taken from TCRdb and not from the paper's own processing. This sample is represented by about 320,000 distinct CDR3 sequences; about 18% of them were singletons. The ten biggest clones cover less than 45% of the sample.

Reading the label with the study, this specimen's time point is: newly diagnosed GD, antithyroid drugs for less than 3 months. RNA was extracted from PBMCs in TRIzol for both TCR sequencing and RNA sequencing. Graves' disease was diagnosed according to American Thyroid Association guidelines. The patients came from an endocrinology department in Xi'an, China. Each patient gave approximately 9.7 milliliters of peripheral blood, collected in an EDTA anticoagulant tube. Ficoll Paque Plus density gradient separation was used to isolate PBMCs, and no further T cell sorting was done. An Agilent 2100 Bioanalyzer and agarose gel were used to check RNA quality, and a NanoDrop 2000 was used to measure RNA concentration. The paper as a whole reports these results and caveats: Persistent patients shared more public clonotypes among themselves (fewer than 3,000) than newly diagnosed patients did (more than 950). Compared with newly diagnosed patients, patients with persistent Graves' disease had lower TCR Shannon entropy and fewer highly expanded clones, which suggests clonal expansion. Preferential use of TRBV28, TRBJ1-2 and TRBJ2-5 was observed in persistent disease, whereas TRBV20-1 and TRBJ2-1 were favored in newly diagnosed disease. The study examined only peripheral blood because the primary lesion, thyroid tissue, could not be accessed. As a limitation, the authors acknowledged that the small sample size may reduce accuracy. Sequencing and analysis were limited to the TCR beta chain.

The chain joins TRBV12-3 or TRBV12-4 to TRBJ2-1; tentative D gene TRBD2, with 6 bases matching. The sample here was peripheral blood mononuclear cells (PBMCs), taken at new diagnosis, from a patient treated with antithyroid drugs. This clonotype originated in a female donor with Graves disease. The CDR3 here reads CASSFWGVSNNEQFF. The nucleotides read TGTGCCAGCAGTTTCTGGGGGGTGAGTAACAATGAGCAGTTCTTC.